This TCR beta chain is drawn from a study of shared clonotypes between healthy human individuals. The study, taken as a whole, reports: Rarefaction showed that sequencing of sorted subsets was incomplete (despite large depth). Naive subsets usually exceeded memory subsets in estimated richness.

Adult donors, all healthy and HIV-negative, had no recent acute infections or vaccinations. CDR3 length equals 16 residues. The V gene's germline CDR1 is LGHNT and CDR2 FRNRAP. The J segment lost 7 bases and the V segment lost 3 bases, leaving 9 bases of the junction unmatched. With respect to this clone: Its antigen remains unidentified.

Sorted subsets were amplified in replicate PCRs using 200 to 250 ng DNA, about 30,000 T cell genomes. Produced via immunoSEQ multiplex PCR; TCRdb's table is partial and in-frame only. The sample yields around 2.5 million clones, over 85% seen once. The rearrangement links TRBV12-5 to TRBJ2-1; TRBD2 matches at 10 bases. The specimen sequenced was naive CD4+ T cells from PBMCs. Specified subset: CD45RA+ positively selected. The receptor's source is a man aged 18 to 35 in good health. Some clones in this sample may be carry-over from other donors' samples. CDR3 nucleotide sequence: TGTGCTAGTGGTTTAGGGCTAGCGGGAGTATTAAATGAGCAGTTCTTC. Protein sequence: CASGLGLAGVLNEQFF.